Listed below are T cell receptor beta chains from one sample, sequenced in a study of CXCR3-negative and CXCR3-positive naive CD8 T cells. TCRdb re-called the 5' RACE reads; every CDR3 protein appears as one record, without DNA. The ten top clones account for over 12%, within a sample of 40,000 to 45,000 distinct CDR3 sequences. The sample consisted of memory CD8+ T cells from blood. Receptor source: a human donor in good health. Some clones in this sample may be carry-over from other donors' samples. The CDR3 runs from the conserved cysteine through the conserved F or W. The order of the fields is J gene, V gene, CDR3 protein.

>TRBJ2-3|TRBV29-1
CSVVAGGLTDTQYF
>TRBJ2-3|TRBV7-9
CASRRDGRGTDTQYF
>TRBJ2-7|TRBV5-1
CASSSGTAEQYF
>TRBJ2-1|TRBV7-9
CASSPDRYNEQFF
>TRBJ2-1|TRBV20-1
CSARYSGGLEEQLF
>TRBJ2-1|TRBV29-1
CSVGSGDNEQFF
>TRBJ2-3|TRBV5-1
CASSLARSGSYTDTQYF
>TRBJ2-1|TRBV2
CASLPPPGGTAEEQFF
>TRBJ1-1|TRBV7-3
CASSSTGNTEAFF
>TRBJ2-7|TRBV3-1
CASTGPGQENEQYF
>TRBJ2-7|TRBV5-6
CASSLQGPNYEQYF
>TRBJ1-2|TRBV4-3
CASSFGQGGYGYTF
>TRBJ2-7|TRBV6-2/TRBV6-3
CASTAGTYLYEQYF
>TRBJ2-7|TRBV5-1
CASSLGWGARYEQYF
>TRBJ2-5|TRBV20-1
CSDRGPLAGGPETQYF
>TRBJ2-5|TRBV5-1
CASSLQGRVQETQYF
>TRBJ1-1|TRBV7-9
CASSPLTGTNTEAFF
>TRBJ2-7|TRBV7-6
CASSPKPGQATYEQYF
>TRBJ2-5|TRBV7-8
CASSSPRELGAQETQYF
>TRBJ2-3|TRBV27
CASSLSSGITDTQYF
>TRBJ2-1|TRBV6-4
CASSERGTSGNNEQFF
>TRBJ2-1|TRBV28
CASSWGLANHNEQFF
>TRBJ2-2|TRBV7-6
CASSLGPRQNTGELFF
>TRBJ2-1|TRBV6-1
CASKADGAWGEQFF
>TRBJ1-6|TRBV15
CATSTPGQGNNSPIHF
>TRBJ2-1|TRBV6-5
CASSYGAPESSYNEQFF